This TCR beta chain originates from a study of blood T cell repertoires in COVID-19. The study drew participants aged 18 to 89 years from some 23 US areas. Participants' reported clinical history set cohort assignment. V was clipped by 0 bases and J by 5 bases, with 5 bases between them. The CDR3 is 12 residues long. The V gene's germline CDR1 is SGHRS and CDR2 YFSETQ. Under the authors' procedure: Reference gene primer amplification yielded estimated nucleated cell counts. Clones were read by immunoSEQ multiplex PCR, and TCRdb kept only the in-frame ones, dropping some. V, J and clone size were drawn from that table, and D and trimming were deduced from the DNA. The sample has hundreds of thousands of clones, 85% to 90% seen once; the top ten hold around 0.85%.

The sequenced sample consisted of PBMCs or T cells enriched from blood (not recorded which). This clonotype was sampled from a man aged 50-60 years who had been exposed to COVID-19. V and J are TRBV5-1 and TRBJ2-5; D call uncertain. As DNA, the CDR3 is TGCGCCAGCAGCTTGGGACTTGAGACCCAGTACTTC. Its translation is CASSLGLETQYF.